The rows below give T cell receptor beta chains drawn from one sample of a study of blood T cells in healthy people across ages. Using its own MiXCR run on the 5' RACE reads, TCRdb lists one record per CDR3 protein. Here the sample spans some 1.5 million distinct CDR3 sequences, approximately 30% being singletons. Sequencing input: blood. The source is a woman in her twenties or thirties in good health. Both conserved end residues are part of each CDR3.

v_call	cdr3_aa
TRBV19	CASSDGPYGYTF
TRBV5-1	CASTLGAAVNYGYTF
TRBV20-1	CSARGSGNRDNQPQHF
TRBV7-9	CASSPLLGASGPSSTDTQYF
TRBV12-3/TRBV12-4	CASSHTLRGTNTGELFF
TRBV2	CASSVGGSGTGELFF
TRBV12-3/TRBV12-4	CASQKRGDQGGAFF
TRBV12-3/TRBV12-4	CVSSLNEGAKNIQYF
TRBV7-2	CASSPPTSGHLYEQYF
TRBV11-2	CASSFSPTTDTQYF
TRBV28	CASGMTPNTEAFF
TRBV12-3/TRBV12-4	CASSNWGRLAEQFF
TRBV27	CASSAPDRVGDTEAFF
TRBV2	CASTVTYYNEQFF
TRBV20-1	CSARGANERFF
TRBV7-2	CASSLRGQSYNEQFF
TRBV27	CASSSTRPGGETQYF
TRBV7-2	CASSFGGARNEQYF
TRBV10-3	CAISRDRAEETQYF
TRBV18	CASSPPKGGTDTQYF
TRBV6-4	CASRQGSLDSPLHF
TRBV12-3/TRBV12-4	CASSLARTTGATEAFF
TRBV9	CASSVRASNYGYTF
TRBV20-1	CSATRGGNEQYF
TRBV10-3	CAISVNRGSSGEQYF
TRBV6-2/TRBV6-3	CASSQAKNIQYF
TRBV20-1	CSALVGLTEAFF
TRBV20-1	CSARDRGKDQPQHF
TRBV29-1	CSVGLGRDQPQHF
TRBV5-1	CASSAASGGRLQETQYF
TRBV29-1	CSVKGLAGTTTWEQFF
TRBV2	CASSEQWEDTQYF
TRBV29-1	CGVFSGEETQYF
TRBV2	CASSENEVNTEAFF
TRBV5-6	CASSYTSGTSYEQYF
TRBV18	CASSPPGTRGTEAFF
TRBV18	CASSRGAGSDTQYF
TRBV10-3	CALRDREESPLHF
TRBV5-1	CASSYSTGVEPQHF
TRBV6-5	CASSGGPPRDTQYF
TRBV6-2/TRBV6-3	CASSSLRTSGRLNEQFF
TRBV6-6	CTSSSPVPAEQFF
TRBV7-6	CASSLTSPYSPLHF
TRBV11-2	CASSSSDANTRELFF
TRBV7-2	CASSLGRGLSQYF
TRBV6-5	CASSAPEGSPLHF
TRBV24-1	CATSDLTPPDLHF
TRBV20-1	CSARTGGLSFF
TRBV6-6	CASSYSKVVSFNSPLHF
TRBV14	CASSQDWGSRAFF
TRBV4-1	CASSRGETGVTYEQYF
TRBV12-3/TRBV12-4	CATSQGDNQPQHF
TRBV5-1	CASSLLGTEQYF
TRBV12-3/TRBV12-4	CASNLGLVSPLHF
TRBV21-1	CASRVGGRPTYEQYF
TRBV7-6	CASSLYSDEQFF
TRBV15	CATSGQTSGTETQYF
TRBV27	CASSLTGGVWEKLFF